What follows is one T cell receptor beta chain and its context. This record comes from a study of PD-L1 blockade in urothelial cancer. The method was immunoSEQ multiplex PCR; TCRdb's version includes in-frame clones alone and lacks a portion of them. The sample shows 25,000 to 30,000 clones, around 80% of them seen only once. Germline V gene sequence: CDR1 SEHNR, CDR2 FQNEAQ (reference sequence). The CDR3 is 15 amino acids. Trimming removed 0 bases from V and 8 bases from J; junction bases left unmatched: 7. The receptor's source is a man over 45 with urothelial cancer. The sample here was PBMCs, taken around atezolizumab (anti-PD-L1) treatment. The chain employs TRBV7-9 and TRBJ1-1; 9 nucleotides match TRBD1. This CDR3 reads CASSLAQGQGSEAFF. CDR3 sequence (DNA): TGTGCCAGCAGCTTAGCCCAGGGACAGGGATCCGAAGCTTTCTTT.